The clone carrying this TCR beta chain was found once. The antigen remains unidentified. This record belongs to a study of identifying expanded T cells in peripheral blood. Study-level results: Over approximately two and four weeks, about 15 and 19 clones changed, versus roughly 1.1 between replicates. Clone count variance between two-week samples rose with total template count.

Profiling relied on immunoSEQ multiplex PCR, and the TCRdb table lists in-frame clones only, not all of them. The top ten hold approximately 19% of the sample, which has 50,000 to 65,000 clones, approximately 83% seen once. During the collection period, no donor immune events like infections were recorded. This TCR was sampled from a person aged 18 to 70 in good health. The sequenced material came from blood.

The CDR3 sequence is CAWTSGRGNTEAFF. The CDR3 bases are TGTGCCTGGACCTCGGGGCGGGGGAACACTGAAGCTTTCTTT. V is TRBV30 and J is TRBJ1-1; D is possibly TRBD1 (5 bases). Deletions cut 4 bases from V and 1 base from J, with 13 bases between. CDR3 length: 14 residues. Germline V gene lookup returns CDR1 GTSNPN and CDR2 SVGIG (reference sequence).